This T cell receptor (beta chain) stems from a study of blood T cells in healthy people across ages. Study at large: With template switching, about one barcoded beta molecule was captured per two T cells. The study, taken as a whole, reports: Unknown donor CMV status possibly confounded expanded clonotype changes. The unsorted PBMCs prevented any conclusive comparison of naive versus antigen-experienced cells.

This clonotype occurred a few times. Its cognate antigen is unknown. Germline loops: CDR1 SGHTA, CDR2 FQGNSA. The CDR3 sequence is 16 residues long. V was pared by 5 bases and J by 6 bases, with 8 bases of the junction left unmatched. A second roughly 6 to 11 cycle PCR used barcoded and J-beta primers. TCRdb used MiXCR to reprocess the 5' RACE reads, holding one entry per CDR3 protein. Found here are about 1.6 million distinct CDR3 sequences, roughly 32% of them singletons; the top ten hold 10% to 12%. This chain joins TRBV7-2 and TRBJ2-5; TRBD2 agrees at 14 bases. The clonotype originates from a young woman in good health. The sample comprised blood. For the CDR3, the DNA is TGTGCCAGCAGCGAGGGACTAGCGGGAGCTTTTAAGACCCAGTACTTC. It specifies CASSEGLAGAFKTQYF.